Listed below are T cell receptor beta chains from one sample, sequenced in a study of T-cell reconstitution after alpha-beta-depleted transplantation in children. TCRdb processed the PCR reads anew with MiXCR; each CDR3 protein has one entry. The table includes about 610,000 distinct CDR3 sequences, roughly a tenth detected once. Sequenced material: PBMCs from the stem cell graft donor, taken from the stem cell graft. These receptors were collected from a human donor who donated a stem cell graft to a child with acute myeloid leukemia. The CDR3 runs from the conserved cysteine through the conserved F or W. A D gene is named only where the DNA matches it firmly. Where a row states a size, it is once, few, many or the class of an expanded clone; other rows omit it.

v_call,j_call,d_call,clone_size,cdr3_aa,cdr3_nt
TRBV29-1,TRBJ1-2,TRBD1,many,CSVEITGGPLGYTF,TGCAGCGTTGAAATAACAGGGGGGCCCCTTGGCTACACCTTC
TRBV7-8,TRBJ2-2,TRBD2,many,CASSNSGRRSGELFF,TGTGCCAGCAGCAATAGCGGGAGACGTAGCGGGGAGCTGTTTTTT
TRBV20-1,TRBJ2-3,TRBD2,.,CCARDLAGAAGVNTQYF,TGCTGTGCTAGAGATCTAGCGGGAGCCGCCGGGGTCAATACGCAGTATTTT
TRBV30,TRBJ2-7,TRBD2,.,CAWSVGRGSYEQYF,TGTGCCTGGAGTGTGGGGCGGGGGTCCTACGAGCAGTACTTC
TRBV11-2,TRBJ2-5,.,many,CASSLARRARETQYF,TGTGCCAGCAGCTTAGCACGGCGAGCTCGAGAGACCCAGTACTTC
TRBV7-2,TRBJ2-3,TRBD2,.,CASSLWRSGRTDTQYF,TGTGCCAGCAGCTTATGGAGGAGCGGGAGGACAGATACGCAGTATTTT
TRBV7-2,TRBJ2-7,TRBD2,.,CASSSRLAGGGEQYF,TGTGCCAGCAGCTCCCGACTAGCGGGAGGTGGTGAGCAGTACTTC
TRBV20-1,TRBJ1-5,.,few,CSGTTGSNQPQHF,TGCAGCGGGACCACCGGTAGCAATCAGCCCCAGCATTTT
TRBV5-6,TRBJ2-7,TRBD2,few,CASSLVAAGAGEQYF,TGTGCCAGCAGCTTGGTGGCAGCGGGAGCTGGGGAGCAGTACTTC
TRBV20-1,TRBJ1-1,.,few,CSARDGWGSRTEAFF,TGCAGTGCTAGAGATGGCTGGGGTAGTCGGACTGAAGCTTTCTTT
TRBV12-3/TRBV12-4,TRBJ2-1,.,.,CASRPWGEGVYEQFF,TGTGCCAGCAGACCTTGGGGGGAGGGGGTATATGAGCAGTTCTTC
TRBV6-1,TRBJ2-1,TRBD2,many,CASSQRLASDYNEQFF,TGTGCCAGCAGCCAAAGACTAGCGTCTGATTACAATGAGCAGTTCTTC
TRBV5-1,TRBJ2-7,TRBD1,.,CASSRQGNAYEQYF,TGCGCCAGCAGCAGACAGGGAAACGCCTACGAGCAGTACTTC
TRBV11-2,TRBJ2-5,.,.,CASSLGGDSRETQYF,TGTGCCAGCAGCTTAGGAGGGGACTCAAGAGAGACCCAGTACTTC
TRBV12-3/TRBV12-4,TRBJ2-3,TRBD2,few,CASSPSGGSQYF,TGTGCCAGCAGTCCCTCGGGAGGATCGCAGTATTTT
TRBV12-3/TRBV12-4,TRBJ2-1,.,.,CASSTPQNGNYNEQFF,TGTGCCAGCAGTACCCCTCAGAATGGGAATTACAATGAGCAGTTCTTC
TRBV20-1,TRBJ2-6,TRBD2,few,CSASRATSGRTGANVLTF,TGCAGTGCTAGCCGCGCGACTAGCGGGAGGACTGGGGCCAACGTCCTGACTTTC
TRBV21-1,TRBJ1-4,.,.,CASKTVRHLRKLATNEKLFF,TGTGCCAGCAAGACTGTCCGGCACCTCCGGAAGCTCGCAACTAATGAAAAACTGTTTTTT
TRBV11-2,TRBJ2-1,.,few,CASRTGALTSAYSYNEQFF,TGTGCCAGCAGGACAGGGGCCCTTACTAGCGCTTACTCCTACAATGAGCAGTTCTTC
TRBV9,TRBJ2-1,TRBD2,many,CASSVTSRGGQPPEQFF,TGTGCCAGCAGCGTAACGTCCCGGGGGGGCCAGCCCCCTGAGCAGTTCTTC
TRBV20-1,TRBJ1-4,.,.,CSARAGYATNEKLFF,TGCAGTGCTAGGGCAGGGTATGCGACTAATGAAAAACTGTTTTTT
TRBV7-3,TRBJ2-2,TRBD1,.,CASSSGQGTGELFF,TGTGCCAGCAGTTCCGGACAGGGAACCGGGGAGCTGTTTTTT
TRBV7-9,TRBJ2-6,.,few,CASSSGQSGANVLTF,TGTGCCAGCAGCTCCGGACAGTCTGGGGCCAACGTCCTGACTTTC
TRBV19,TRBJ2-1,.,few,CATSSQTRVQVFF,TGTGCCACCAGCAGCCAAACCCGGGTTCAAGTGTTCTTC
TRBV6-5,TRBJ2-2,.,.,CASSYTYPGANTGELFF,TGTGCCAGCAGTTACACCTATCCCGGGGCGAACACCGGGGAGCTGTTTTTT
TRBV7-2,TRBJ2-5,.,.,CASSPARVGETQYF,TGTGCCAGCAGCCCGGCCCGGGTCGGTGAGACCCAGTACTTC
TRBV29-1,TRBJ2-7,TRBD2,.,CSVVLAGIGAREQYF,TGCAGCGTTGTACTAGCGGGAATCGGTGCGAGAGAGCAGTACTTC
TRBV4-3,TRBJ2-7,.,.,CASSQDFAPGGYEQYF,TGCGCCAGCAGCCAAGATTTTGCCCCAGGGGGGTACGAGCAGTACTTC
TRBV20-1,TRBJ2-1,TRBD2,.,CSARPTGGLAANEQFF,TGCAGTGCTAGACCAACGGGGGGACTAGCGGCAAATGAGCAGTTCTTC
TRBV7-2,TRBJ2-3,TRBD2,few,CASSLASAGGPTDTQYF,TGTGCCAGCAGCTTAGCCTCAGCGGGAGGGCCTACAGATACGCAGTATTTT
TRBV20-1,TRBJ2-3,TRBD2,once,CSARTSGIRTDTQYF,TGCAGTGCTAGGACTAGCGGGATAAGAACAGATACGCAGTATTTT
TRBV6-5,TRBJ2-7,TRBD1,.,CASSRLSGQGLAGEQYF,TGTGCCAGCAGTCGCCTATCGGGACAGGGGCTCGCCGGGGAGCAGTACTTC
TRBV7-6,TRBJ2-1,.,many,CASSLTHLEAEYNEQFF,TGTGCCAGCAGCTTAACCCACCTCGAGGCAGAATACAATGAGCAGTTCTTC
TRBV10-3,TRBJ2-1,TRBD1,few,CAISATTGDGEQFF,TGTGCCATCAGTGCGACAACAGGGGACGGGGAGCAGTTCTTC
TRBV18,TRBJ2-1,TRBD1,.,CASSNEQGSYNEQFF,TGTGCCAGCTCAAACGAACAGGGGTCCTACAATGAGCAGTTCTTC
TRBV4-3,TRBJ2-1,.,.,CASSRIVAYNEQFF,TGCGCCAGCAGCCGCATAGTGGCCTACAATGAGCAGTTCTTC
TRBV10-3,TRBJ2-7,TRBD1,many,CAISELATKPGQASYEQYF,TGTGCCATCAGTGAGCTCGCGACCAAACCGGGACAGGCCTCCTACGAGCAGTACTTC
TRBV20-1,TRBJ2-1,.,few,CSAFSYNEQFF,TGCAGTGCTTTCTCCTACAATGAGCAGTTCTTC
TRBV29-1,TRBJ1-5,.,few,CSVSSRGNQPQHF,TGCAGCGTTTCCTCTAGGGGCAATCAGCCCCAGCATTTT
TRBV20-1,TRBJ2-7,.,.,CSARRQTYEQYF,TGCAGTGCTAGAAGACAGACCTACGAGCAGTACTTC
TRBV6-1,TRBJ2-1,.,.,CASRNMGAGNNEQFF,TGTGCCAGCAGGAATATGGGGGCAGGGAACAATGAGCAGTTCTTC
TRBV11-2,TRBJ2-3,TRBD2,.,CASSLLAGGSYVDTQYF,TGTGCCAGCAGCTTGCTAGCGGGAGGGTCGTACGTGGATACGCAGTATTTT
TRBV11-2,TRBJ2-7,.,.,CASSLPRGTVSYEQYF,TGTGCCAGCAGCCTCCCCCGGGGGACAGTCTCCTACGAGCAGTACTTC
TRBV9,TRBJ2-5,.,.,CASNLQGRETQYF,TGTGCCAGCAACCTTCAGGGCCGAGAGACCCAGTACTTC
TRBV6-2/TRBV6-3,TRBJ2-7,TRBD2,.,CASIPSGSSYEQYF,TGTGCCAGCATTCCAAGCGGGAGCTCCTACGAGCAGTACTTC
TRBV10-3,TRBJ1-2,.,few,CAISLNRASTSYGYGYTF,TGTGCCATCAGCCTAAACCGGGCCTCCACGTCGTATGGCTATGGCTACACCTTC
TRBV7-3,TRBJ2-1,TRBD2,.,CASSFSTSGSSYDEQFF,TGTGCCAGCAGCTTTAGCACTAGCGGGAGCTCCTACGATGAGCAGTTCTTC
TRBV20-1,TRBJ1-2,.,many,CSALQGIGYGYTF,TGCAGTGCGCTCCAGGGGATCGGATATGGCTACACCTTC
TRBV20-1,TRBJ2-2,TRBD2,many,CSARDGLAGLTGELFF,TGCAGTGCTAGAGATGGGCTAGCGGGACTCACCGGGGAGCTGTTTTTT
TRBV6-1,TRBJ2-7,TRBD1,many,CASLGQGSYEQYF,TGTGCCAGCCTGGGACAGGGCTCCTACGAGCAGTACTTC
TRBV7-9,TRBJ2-5,TRBD1,.,CASSRRDRGMETQYF,TGTGCCAGCAGCAGACGGGACAGGGGGATGGAGACCCAGTACTTC
TRBV28,TRBJ1-3,.,few,CASSFHQGLSGNTIYF,TGTGCCAGCAGTTTTCATCAGGGACTCTCTGGAAACACCATATATTTT